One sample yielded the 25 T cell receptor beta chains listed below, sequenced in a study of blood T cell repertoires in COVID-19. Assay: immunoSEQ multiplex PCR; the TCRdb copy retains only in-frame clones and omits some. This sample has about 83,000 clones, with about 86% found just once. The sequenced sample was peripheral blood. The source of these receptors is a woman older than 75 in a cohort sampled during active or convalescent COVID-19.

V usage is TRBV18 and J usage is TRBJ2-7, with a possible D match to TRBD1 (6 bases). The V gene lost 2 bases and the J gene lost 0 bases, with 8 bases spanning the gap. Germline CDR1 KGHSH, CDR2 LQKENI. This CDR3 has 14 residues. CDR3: CASSPGQSSYEQYF. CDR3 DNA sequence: TGTGCCAGCTCACCAGGACAGAGCTCCTACGAGCAGTACTTC. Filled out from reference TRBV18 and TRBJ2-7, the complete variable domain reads NAGVMQNPRHLVRRRGQEARLRCSPMKGHSHVYWYRQLPEEGLKFMVYLQKENIIDESGMPKERFSAEFPKEGPSILRIQQVVRGDSAAYFCASSPGQSSYEQYFGPGTRLTVT.

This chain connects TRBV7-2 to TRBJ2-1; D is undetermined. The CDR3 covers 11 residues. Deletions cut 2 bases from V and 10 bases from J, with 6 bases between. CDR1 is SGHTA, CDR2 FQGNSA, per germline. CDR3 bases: TGTGCCAGCAGCTTAATGGGCGAGCAGTTCTTC. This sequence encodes CASSLMGEQFF.

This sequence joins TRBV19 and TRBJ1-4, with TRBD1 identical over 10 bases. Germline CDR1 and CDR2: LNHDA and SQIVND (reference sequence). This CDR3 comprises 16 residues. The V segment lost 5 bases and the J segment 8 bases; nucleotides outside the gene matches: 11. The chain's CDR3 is CASSSIDRGREEKLFF. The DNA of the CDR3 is TGTGCCAGTAGTTCAATTGACAGGGGGCGAGAGGAAAAACTGTTTTTT.

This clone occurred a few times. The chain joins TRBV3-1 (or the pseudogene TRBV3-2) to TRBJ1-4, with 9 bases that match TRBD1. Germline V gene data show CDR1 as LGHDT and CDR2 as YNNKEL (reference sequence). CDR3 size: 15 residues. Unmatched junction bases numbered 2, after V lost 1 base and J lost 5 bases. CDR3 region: CASSQGTGDNEKLFF. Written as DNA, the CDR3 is TGTGCCAGCAGCCAAGGGACAGGGGACAATGAAAAACTGTTTTTT.

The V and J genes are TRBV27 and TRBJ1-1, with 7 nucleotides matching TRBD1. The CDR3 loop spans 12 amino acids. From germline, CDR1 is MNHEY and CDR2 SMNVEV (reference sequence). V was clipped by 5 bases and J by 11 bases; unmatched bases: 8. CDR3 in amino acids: CASSTGAFAAFF. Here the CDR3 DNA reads TGTGCCAGCAGTACAGGGGCGTTCGCCGCTTTCTTT.

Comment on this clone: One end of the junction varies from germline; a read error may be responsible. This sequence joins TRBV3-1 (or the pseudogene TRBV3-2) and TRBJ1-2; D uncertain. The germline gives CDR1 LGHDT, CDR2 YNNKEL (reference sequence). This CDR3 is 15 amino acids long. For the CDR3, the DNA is TGTGCCAGCAGTCAAGTCCTCCTTTCGAACTATGGCTACACCTTC. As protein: CASSQVLLSNYGYTF.

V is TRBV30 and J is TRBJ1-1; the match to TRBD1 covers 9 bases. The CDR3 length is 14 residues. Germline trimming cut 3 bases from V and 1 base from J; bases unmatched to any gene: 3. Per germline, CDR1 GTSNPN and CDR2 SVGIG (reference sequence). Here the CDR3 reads CAWSPGQGNTEAFF. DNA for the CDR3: TGTGCCTGGAGCCCGGGACAGGGGAACACTGAAGCTTTCTTT.

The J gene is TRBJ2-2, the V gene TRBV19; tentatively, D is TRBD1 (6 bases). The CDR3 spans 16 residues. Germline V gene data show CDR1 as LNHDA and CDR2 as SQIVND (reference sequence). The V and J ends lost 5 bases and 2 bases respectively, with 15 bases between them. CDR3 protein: CASSLRTDVNTGELFF. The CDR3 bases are TGTGCCAGTAGTTTACGGACAGACGTTAACACCGGGGAGCTGTTTTTT.

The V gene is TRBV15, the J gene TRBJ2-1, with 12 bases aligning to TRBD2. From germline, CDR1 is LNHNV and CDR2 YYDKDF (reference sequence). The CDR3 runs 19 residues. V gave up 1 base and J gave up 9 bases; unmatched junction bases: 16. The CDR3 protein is CATSRAGRGGTSGFGEQFF. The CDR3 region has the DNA TGTGCCACCAGCAGAGCGGGGAGAGGTGGGACTAGCGGGTTTGGTGAGCAGTTCTTC.

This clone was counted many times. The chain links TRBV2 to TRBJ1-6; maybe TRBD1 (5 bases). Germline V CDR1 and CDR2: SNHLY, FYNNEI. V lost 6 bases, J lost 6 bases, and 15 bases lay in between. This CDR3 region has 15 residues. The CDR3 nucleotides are TGTGCCAGCAGAGAGCAGGGTCCCGCTAATTCACCCCTCCACTTT. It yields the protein CASREQGPANSPLHF.

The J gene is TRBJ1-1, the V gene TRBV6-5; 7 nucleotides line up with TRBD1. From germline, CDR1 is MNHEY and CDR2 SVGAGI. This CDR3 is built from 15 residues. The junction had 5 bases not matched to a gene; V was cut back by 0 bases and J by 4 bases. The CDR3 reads CASSYSTGATTEAFF. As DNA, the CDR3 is TGTGCCAGCAGTTACTCCACAGGGGCCACCACTGAAGCTTTCTTT.

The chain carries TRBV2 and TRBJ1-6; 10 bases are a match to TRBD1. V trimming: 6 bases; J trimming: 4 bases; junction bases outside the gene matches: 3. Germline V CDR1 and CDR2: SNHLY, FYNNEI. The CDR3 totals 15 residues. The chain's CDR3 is CASSPGQGYNSPLHF. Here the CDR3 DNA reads TGTGCCAGCAGCCCGGGACAGGGGTATAATTCACCCCTCCACTTT.

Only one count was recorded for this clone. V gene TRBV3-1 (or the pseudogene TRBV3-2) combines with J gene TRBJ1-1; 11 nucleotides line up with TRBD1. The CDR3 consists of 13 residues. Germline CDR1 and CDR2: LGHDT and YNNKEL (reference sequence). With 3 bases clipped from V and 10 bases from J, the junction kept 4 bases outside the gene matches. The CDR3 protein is CASSHGQGAGAFF. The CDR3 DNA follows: TGTGCCAGCAGCCATGGACAGGGGGCAGGAGCTTTCTTT.

The CDR3 here is CASSLTSGRTDTQYF. The CDR3 nucleotides are TGTGCCAGCAGCCTGACTAGCGGGAGGACAGATACGCAGTATTTT. This chain joins TRBV11-2 and TRBJ2-3; 13 positions agree with TRBD2. Germline V gene sequence: CDR1 SGHAT, CDR2 FQNNGV. CDR3 length: 15 residues. The V gene end was trimmed by 5 bases and the J gene end by 3 bases; junction bases not matched to a gene: 2.

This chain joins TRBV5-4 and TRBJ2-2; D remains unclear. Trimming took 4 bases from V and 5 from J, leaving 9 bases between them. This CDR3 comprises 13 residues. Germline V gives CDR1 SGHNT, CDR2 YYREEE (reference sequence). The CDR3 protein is CASSPAQTGELFF. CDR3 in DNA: TGTGCCAGCAGCCCCGCACAGACCGGGGAGCTGTTTTTT.

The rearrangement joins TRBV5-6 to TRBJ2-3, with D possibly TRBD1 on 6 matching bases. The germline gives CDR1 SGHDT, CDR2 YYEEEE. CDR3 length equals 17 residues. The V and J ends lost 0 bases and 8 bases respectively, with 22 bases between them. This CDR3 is CASSLEGVRGVYGTQYF. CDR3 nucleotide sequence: TGTGCCAGCAGCTTGGAAGGGGTCAGGGGAGTGTACGGTACGCAGTATTTT.

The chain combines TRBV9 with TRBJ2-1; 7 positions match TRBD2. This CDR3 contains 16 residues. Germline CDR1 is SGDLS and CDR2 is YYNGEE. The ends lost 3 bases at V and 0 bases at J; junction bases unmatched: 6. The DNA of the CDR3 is TGTGCCAGCAGCGCCGTAGCGGGTAACTCCTACAATGAGCAGTTCTTC. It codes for CASSAVAGNSYNEQFF.

Written as DNA, the CDR3 is TGTGCCAGCAGCACAGGAGGGCTTGAAGCTTTCTTT. Translation: CASSTGGLEAFF. This sequence joins TRBV7-3 and TRBJ1-1; TRBD1 might be the D (5 bases). Between the trimmed V and J ends, which lost 5 bases and 7 bases, there was a span of 11 bases. The CDR3 runs 12 residues. Germline V lookup: CDR1 SGHTA, CDR2 FQGTGA. The complete variable domain, with remaining parts taken from reference TRBV7-3 and TRBJ1-1, reads GAGVSQTPSNKVTEKGKYVELRCDPISGHTALYWYRQSLGQGPEFLIYFQGTGAADDSGLPNDRFFAVRPEGSVSTLKIQRTERGDSAVYLCASSTGGLEAFFGQGTRLTVV.

DNA of the CDR3: TGTGCCAGCAGCCGTTTTTCGGGAGCGGGGGGCAATGAGCAGTTCTTC. Translation gives CASSRFSGAGGNEQFF. The chain carries TRBV11-3 and TRBJ2-1, with 9 nucleotides matching TRBD2. Looked up from germline, CDR1 is SGHNT and CDR2 is YENEEA. Trimming removed 5 bases from V and 6 bases from J; junction bases left unmatched: 11. The CDR3 has 16 residues.

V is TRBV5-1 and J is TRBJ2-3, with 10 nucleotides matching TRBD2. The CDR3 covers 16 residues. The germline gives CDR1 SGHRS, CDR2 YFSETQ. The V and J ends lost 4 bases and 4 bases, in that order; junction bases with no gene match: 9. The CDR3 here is CASSTEIAGGPDTQYF. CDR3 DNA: TGCGCCAGCAGCACCGAAATAGCGGGGGGTCCAGATACGCAGTATTTT.

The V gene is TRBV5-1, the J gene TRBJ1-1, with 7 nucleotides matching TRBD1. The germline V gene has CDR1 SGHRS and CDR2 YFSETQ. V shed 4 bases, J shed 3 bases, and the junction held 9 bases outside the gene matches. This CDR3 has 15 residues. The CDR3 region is CASSPQQGRDTEAFF. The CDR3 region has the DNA TGCGCCAGCAGCCCACAACAGGGGAGAGACACTGAAGCTTTCTTT.

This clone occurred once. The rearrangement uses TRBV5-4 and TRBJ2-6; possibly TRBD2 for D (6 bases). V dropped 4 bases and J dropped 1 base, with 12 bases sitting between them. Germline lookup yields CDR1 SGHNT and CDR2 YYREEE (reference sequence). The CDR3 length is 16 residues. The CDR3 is CASSTGAGSGANVLTF. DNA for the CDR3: TGTGCCAGCAGCACCGGGGCGGGATCTGGGGCCAACGTCCTGACTTTC. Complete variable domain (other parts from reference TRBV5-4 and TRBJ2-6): ETGVTQSPTHLIKTRGQQVTLRCSSQSGHNTVSWYQQALGQGPQFIFQYYREEENGRGNFPPRFSGLQFPNYSSELNVNALELDDSALYLCASSTGAGSGANVLTFGAGSRLTVL.

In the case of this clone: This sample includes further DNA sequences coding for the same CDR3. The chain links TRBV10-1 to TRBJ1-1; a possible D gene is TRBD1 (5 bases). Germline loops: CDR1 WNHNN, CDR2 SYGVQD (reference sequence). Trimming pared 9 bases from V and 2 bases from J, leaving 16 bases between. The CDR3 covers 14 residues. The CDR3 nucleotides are TGCGCCAGTAGCCCAGCGGGGCCTAACACTGAAGCTTTCTTT. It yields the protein CASSPAGPNTEAFF.

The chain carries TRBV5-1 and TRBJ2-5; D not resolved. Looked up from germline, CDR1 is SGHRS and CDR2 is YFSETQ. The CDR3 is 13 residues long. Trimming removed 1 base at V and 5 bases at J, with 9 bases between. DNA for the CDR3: TGCGCCAGCAGCTTGACAGTTTCGGAGACCCAGTACTTC. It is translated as CASSLTVSETQYF.

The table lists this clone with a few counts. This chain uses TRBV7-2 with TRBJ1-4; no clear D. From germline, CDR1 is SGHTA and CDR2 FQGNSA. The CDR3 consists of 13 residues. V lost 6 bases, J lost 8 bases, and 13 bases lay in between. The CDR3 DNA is TGTGCCAGCAGATCCGGGCGGGAGGAAAAACTGTTTTTT. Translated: CASRSGREEKLFF. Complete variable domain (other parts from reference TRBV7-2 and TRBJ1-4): GAGVSQSPSNKVTEKGKDVELRCDPISGHTALYWYRQSLGQGLEFLIYFQGNSAPDKSGLPSDRFSAERTGGSVSTLTIQRTQQEDSAVYLCASRSGREEKLFFGSGTQLSVL.